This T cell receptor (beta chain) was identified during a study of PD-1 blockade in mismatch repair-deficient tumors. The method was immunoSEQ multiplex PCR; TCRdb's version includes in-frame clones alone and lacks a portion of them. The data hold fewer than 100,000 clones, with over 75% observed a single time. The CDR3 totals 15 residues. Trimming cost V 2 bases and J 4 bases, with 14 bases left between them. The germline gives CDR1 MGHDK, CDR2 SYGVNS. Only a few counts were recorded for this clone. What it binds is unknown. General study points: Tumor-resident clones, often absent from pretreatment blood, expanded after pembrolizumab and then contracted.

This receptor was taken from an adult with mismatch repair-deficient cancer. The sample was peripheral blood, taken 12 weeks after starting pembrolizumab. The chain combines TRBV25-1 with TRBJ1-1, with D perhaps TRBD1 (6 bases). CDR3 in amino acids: CASSENTGMATEAFF. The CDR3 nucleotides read TGTGCCAGCAGTGAAAACACAGGGATGGCCACTGAAGCTTTCTTT.